These 19 T cell receptor beta chains share one sample of origin, sequenced in a study of control samples from healthy donors and cancer patients. Clones were read by immunoSEQ multiplex PCR, and TCRdb kept only the in-frame ones, dropping some. The sample includes some 150,000 clones, approximately 88% seen only once; the top ten take around 4.6%. The source material was blood. The receptors stem from a man aged 25-45 years in good health.

The rearrangement joins TRBV7-2 to TRBJ2-3; tentative D call: TRBD1 (6 bases). The CDR3 spans 16 residues. Trimming shortened V by 1 base and J by 0 bases, and 11 bases separated the two germline ends. Germline assignment: CDR1 SGHTA and CDR2 FQGNSA. The CDR3 DNA sequence: TGTGCCAGCAGCTTAGTACAGGGTTCCAGCACAGATACGCAGTATTTT. It yields the protein CASSLVQGSSTDTQYF.

Only one count was recorded for this clone. This rearrangement joins TRBV5-6 to TRBJ1-4; possibly TRBD1 for D (5 bases). CDR1 and CDR2 from the germline V gene are SGHDT and YYEEEE. The CDR3 is made up of 16 amino acids. Trimming shortened V by 0 bases and J by 8 bases, and 17 bases separated the two germline ends. CDR3 DNA sequence: TGTGCCAGCAGCTTGGGGGCGCCAGGGAATGGGGAAAAACTGTTTTTT. It translates to CASSLGAPGNGEKLFF.

The V and J genes are TRBV5-6 and TRBJ2-5, with D maybe TRBD1 (6 bases). This CDR3 region has 13 residues. Trimming removed 3 bases at V and 5 bases at J, with 11 bases between. Germline CDR1 reads SGHDT; CDR2 reads YYEEEE. The CDR3 DNA reads TGTGCCAGCAGCTGGGACACGAAGGAGACCCAGTACTTC. The encoded protein is CASSWDTKETQYF.

This sequence joins TRBV4-3 and TRBJ1-6; D unclear. Trimming left V 1 base short and J 7 bases short, with 5 bases between. CDR1 and CDR2 (germline): LGHNA, YSLEER. The CDR3 contains 13 residues. The CDR3 DNA is TGCGCCAGCAGCCAAGGGACGAATTCACCCCTCCACTTT. Amino acid sequence: CASSQGTNSPLHF.

Here the CDR3 DNA reads TGTGCCAGCAGCGTACGGTCGGGGGAAGGATACGAGCAGTACTTC. Its translation: CASSVRSGEGYEQYF. The chain has TRBV9 and TRBJ2-7, with D perhaps TRBD2 (6 bases). V was trimmed by 1 base and J by 4 bases, leaving 15 bases between them. The CDR3 spans 15 residues. The germline V gene has CDR1 SGDLS and CDR2 YYNGEE.

The chain recombines TRBV24-1 with TRBJ1-1; D remains ambiguous. The CDR3 contains 12 residues. From germline, CDR1 is KGHDR and CDR2 SFDVKD. Trimming stripped 9 bases from V and 3 bases from J, with 10 bases between. CDR3 DNA: TGTGCCACCGCCGGCGGGGACACTGAAGCTTTCTTT. This translates into CATAGGDTEAFF.

The chain has TRBV5-1 and TRBJ2-4; D may be TRBD1 (5 bases). The ends were cut back, 0 bases at V and 0 bases at J, with 16 bases in the middle. The CDR3 consists of 18 residues. CDR1 is SGHRS and CDR2 is YFSETQ in the germline V gene. CDR3 in DNA: TGCGCCAGCAGCTTGGGACAGCAAAACCTCTTAGCCAAAAACATTCAGTACTTC. This codes for CASSLGQQNLLAKNIQYF.

The rearrangement links TRBV30 to TRBJ1-2; D call uncertain. CDR1 is GTSNPN, CDR2 SVGIG, per germline (reference sequence). Trimming left V 4 bases short and J 2 bases short, with 5 bases between. The CDR3 runs to 11 residues. The CDR3 sequence: CAWMQNYGYTF. The CDR3 DNA is TGTGCCTGGATGCAAAACTATGGCTACACCTTC.

The CDR3 nucleotides are TGTGCCAGTAGTATAATCTCCCCGAACACTGAAGCTTTCTTT. Translating it yields CASSIISPNTEAFF. The chain employs TRBV19 and TRBJ1-1; D not resolved. This CDR3 is 14 amino acids long. Germline values: CDR1 LNHDA, CDR2 SQIVND (reference sequence). Deletions cut 2 bases from V and 1 base from J, with 8 bases between.

This clone was seen only once. V usage is TRBV9 and J usage is TRBJ1-1; D ambiguous. The V gene lost 3 bases and the J gene lost 1 base, with 13 bases spanning the gap. Germline V gene lookup returns CDR1 SGDLS and CDR2 YYNGEE. The CDR3 runs to 15 residues. The CDR3 bases are TGTGCCAGCAGCGATCAAATGGGGTCGAACACTGAAGCTTTCTTT. This gives the protein CASSDQMGSNTEAFF. The whole variable domain, remainder taken from reference TRBV9 and TRBJ1-1, is DSGVTQTPKHLITATGQRVTLRCSPRSGDLSVYWYQQSLDQGLQFLIQYYNGEERAKGNILERFSAQQFPDLHSELNLSSLELGDSALYFCASSDQMGSNTEAFFGQGTRLTVV.

The CDR3 is CATSAGTGVTSGYTF. The CDR3, as DNA: TGTGCCACCAGTGCCGGGACAGGGGTGACGAGTGGCTACACCTTC. The rearrangement joins TRBV24-1 to TRBJ1-2; the match to TRBD1 covers 10 bases. Per germline, CDR1 KGHDR and CDR2 SFDVKD. The CDR3 has 15 amino acids. V was pared by 5 bases and J by 7 bases, with 9 bases of the junction left unmatched.

The V and J genes are TRBV6-2 or TRBV6-3 and TRBJ2-7; D perhaps matches TRBD1 (6 bases). Germline CDR1 MNHEY, CDR2 SVGEGT. The CDR3 runs 13 residues. V dropped 4 bases and J dropped 6 bases, with 13 bases sitting between them. The CDR3 DNA sequence: TGTGCCAGCAGTTCCGACGGACAGCTCGAGCAGTACTTC. It codes for CASSSDGQLEQYF.

The chain uses TRBV2 and TRBJ2-2; 9 bases agree with TRBD1. Germline CDR1 and CDR2: SNHLY and FYNNEI. The length of the CDR3 is 14 residues. After removal of 2 bases from V and 6 bases from J, the junction contained 1 base not matched to a gene. For the CDR3, the DNA is TGTGCCAGCAGTGAACGGACAGGGGCCGGGGAGCTGTTTTTT. Its translation: CASSERTGAGELFF.

The J gene is TRBJ2-1, the V gene TRBV2, with 7 bases identical to TRBD1. The CDR3 length is 14 residues. From germline, CDR1 is SNHLY and CDR2 FYNNEI. Trimming cost V 10 bases and J 4 bases; bases outside gene matches: 10. The CDR3 sequence: CATARDSQYNEQFF. The DNA for the CDR3 is TGTGCCACCGCCCGGGACAGCCAATACAATGAGCAGTTCTTC. The whole variable domain, remainder taken from reference TRBV2 and TRBJ2-1, is EPEVTQTPSHQVTQMGQEVILRCVPISNHLYFYWYRQILGQKVEFLVSFYNNEISEKSEIFDDQFSVERPDGSNFTLKIRSTKLEDSAMYFCATARDSQYNEQFFGPGTRLTVL.

The CDR3 protein is CASSRNLGGRTPSSYEQYF. The DNA for the CDR3 is TGCGCCAGCAGCCGTAACCTCGGGGGCAGGACTCCGAGCTCCTACGAGCAGTACTTC. The chain joins TRBV4-3 to TRBJ2-7; TRBD1 or TRBD2 may be the D gene (6 bases each). CDR1 and CDR2 from the germline V gene are LGHNA and YSLEER. The CDR3 length is 19 residues. V dropped 4 bases and J dropped 0 bases, with 25 bases sitting between them.

The rearrangement uses TRBV24-1 and TRBJ2-2; 7 bases are shared with TRBD1. The V segment lost 1 base and the J segment 4 bases; nucleotides outside the gene matches: 5. Germline V CDR1 and CDR2: KGHDR, SFDVKD. CDR3 size: 16 residues. In DNA form, the CDR3 reads TGTGCCACCAGTGATTTTGGGCAGGGGGTCACCGGGGAGCTGTTTTTT. This codes for CATSDFGQGVTGELFF.

Here the CDR3 reads CASKPGQNTYEQYF. The DNA for the CDR3 is TGTGCCAGTAAACCAGGACAGAACACCTACGAGCAGTACTTC. The rearrangement joins TRBV19 to TRBJ2-7; D perhaps matches TRBD1 (6 bases). V was pared by 7 bases and J by 2 bases, with 15 bases between. From germline, CDR1 is LNHDA and CDR2 SQIVND (reference sequence). The CDR3 extends over 14 amino acids.

The rearrangement joins TRBV30 to TRBJ1-4; D might be TRBD1 (6 bases). Germline V gene sequence: CDR1 GTSNPN, CDR2 SVGIG (reference sequence). V was clipped by 1 base and J by 8 bases, with 14 bases between them. This CDR3 comprises 14 residues. This chain's CDR3 is CAWSGPGHWEKLFF. CDR3 nucleotide sequence: TGTGCCTGGAGTGGACCGGGACACTGGGAAAAACTGTTTTTT.

V is TRBV7-2 and J is TRBJ2-7; 9 bases fit TRBD2. CDR3 length equals 16 residues. Germline V CDR1 and CDR2: SGHTA, FQGNSA. Trimming cost V 0 bases and J 5 bases; bases outside gene matches: 8. The CDR3 reads CASSLATGLAKNEQYF. DNA of the CDR3: TGTGCCAGCAGCTTAGCTACGGGACTAGCAAAGAACGAGCAGTACTTC.